The 24 T cell receptor beta chains below come from one sample, sequenced in a study of OX40 agonist ivuxolimab in advanced cancers. Profiled with immunoSEQ multiplex PCR; TCRdb holds only in-frame clones, not every one. The sample lists around 92,000 clones; roughly 80% were seen once. The specimen was CD4+ or CD8+ T cells sorted from blood, collected in a trial of the OX40 agonist ivuxolimab. Receptor source: an adult with an advanced solid tumor such as melanoma, head and neck, liver or kidney cancer.

The genes are TRBV5-5 and TRBJ1-2, with TRBD1 as a possible D gene (6 bases). This CDR3 spans 12 amino acids. Germline CDR1 and CDR2: SGHKS and YYEKEE (reference sequence). V lost 2 bases to trimming and J lost 8 bases, with 10 bases between them. CDR3 nucleotide sequence: TGTGCCAGCAGCTTTGGGACAATAGGCTACACCTTC. Amino acid sequence: CASSFGTIGYTF.

This chain uses TRBV30 with TRBJ1-5; a weak D match, TRBD1 (6 bases). CDR3 size: 14 residues. V lost 2 bases and J lost 5, with 13 bases in between. CDR1 and CDR2 from the germline V gene are GTSNPN and SVGIG (reference sequence). The CDR3 here is CAWSWGAGDQPQHF. CDR3 nucleotide sequence: TGTGCCTGGAGTTGGGGGGCCGGTGATCAGCCCCAGCATTTT.

The V call is TRBV4-3, the J call TRBJ1-3; no reliable D call. The germline CDR1 and CDR2 sequences are LGHNA and YSLEER. This CDR3 is 18 amino acids long. Trimming removed 2 bases at V and 0 bases at J, with 17 bases between. The CDR3 nucleotides are TGCGCCAGCAGCCAATTTTCTCCCCCGACCGGCTCTGGAAACACCATATATTTT. It codes for CASSQFSPPTGSGNTIYF.

The rearrangement uses TRBV11-2 and TRBJ1-4, with 7 bases fitting TRBD1. The V gene's germline CDR1 is SGHAT and CDR2 FQNNGV. The CDR3 extends over 14 amino acids. The J segment lost 3 bases and the V segment lost 5 bases, leaving 3 bases of the junction unmatched. CDR3 region: CASSKGQANEKLFF. CDR3 in DNA: TGTGCCAGCAGCAAAGGACAGGCTAATGAAAAACTGTTTTTT.

The chain has TRBV30 and TRBJ1-5; D ambiguous. The V end was cut by 3 bases, the J end by 2 bases, with 8 bases between. Germline CDR1 is GTSNPN and CDR2 is SVGIG (reference sequence). The CDR3 length is 13 residues. In DNA, the CDR3 is TGTGCCTGGAGCGAAACCCGCAATCAGCCCCAGCATTTT. As protein: CAWSETRNQPQHF.

The chain couples TRBV5-1 to TRBJ2-7, with no clear D. Per germline, CDR1 SGHRS and CDR2 YFSETQ. The CDR3 covers 12 residues. Trimming cost V 2 bases and J 6 bases, with 9 bases left between them. Here the CDR3 DNA reads TGCGCCAGCAGCTTTGATCTGGGCGAGCAGTACTTC. Amino acids: CASSFDLGEQYF.

The V and J genes are TRBV18 and TRBJ2-1, with 10 bases that match TRBD2. Losses at the gene ends were 3 bases for V and 10 bases for J; bases not matched to a gene: 3. The length of the CDR3 is 13 residues. Germline CDR1 reads KGHSH; CDR2 reads LQKENI. CDR3 loop: CASSPASGGEQFF. The CDR3 DNA sequence: TGTGCCAGCTCACCGGCTAGCGGGGGCGAGCAGTTCTTC.

The V call is TRBV7-6, the J call TRBJ1-1, with 9 bases aligning to TRBD1. V shed 9 bases, J shed 1 base, and the junction held 6 bases outside the gene matches. Per germline, CDR1 SGHVS and CDR2 FNYEAQ. This CDR3 region has 14 residues. As DNA, the CDR3 is TGTGCCAGTACAGGGGGCGTTGGGAACACTGAAGCTTTCTTT. Translating it yields CASTGGVGNTEAFF.

The V and J genes are TRBV18 and TRBJ2-1; the D gene is possibly TRBD1 (6 bases). This CDR3 is 15 amino acids long. V was clipped by 2 bases and J by 4 bases, with 12 bases between them. Germline V lookup: CDR1 KGHSH, CDR2 LQKENI. The CDR3 coding sequence is TGTGCCAGCTCACCAACAGGGAGCTCGTACAATGAGCAGTTCTTC. It codes for CASSPTGSSYNEQFF.

This rearrangement joins TRBV28 to TRBJ2-3; possibly TRBD1 or TRBD2 for D (5 bases each). CDR1 is MDHEN and CDR2 is SYDVKM in the germline V gene. The CDR3 spans 15 residues. V lost 7 bases and J lost 4, with 18 bases in between. CDR3 DNA: TGTGCCAGCACTCCAAGGAACAGGAGGTCAGATACGCAGTATTTT. Its translation: CASTPRNRRSDTQYF. Using reference TRBV28 and TRBJ2-3 for the parts outside the CDR3, the full variable domain is DVKVTQSSRYLVKRTGEKVFLECVQDMDHENMFWYRQDPGLGLRLIYFSYDVKMKEKGDIPEGYSVSREKKERFSLILESASTNQTSMYLCASTPRNRRSDTQYFGPGTRLTVL.

This rearrangement joins TRBV5-6 to TRBJ1-6; perhaps TRBD1 as D (5 bases). From germline, CDR1 is SGHDT and CDR2 YYEEEE. V was pared by 1 base and J by 9 bases, with 14 bases between. The CDR3 length is 15 residues. The CDR3 DNA reads TGTGCCAGCAGCTTGCAGGGTGTTCTAGGTTCACCCCTCCACTTT. Its protein product is CASSLQGVLGSPLHF.

The rearrangement links TRBV7-3 to TRBJ2-3; D ambiguous. Germline V gene lookup returns CDR1 SGHTA and CDR2 FQGTGA. V lost 1 base and J lost 0, with 5 bases in between. This CDR3 has 14 amino acids. The CDR3 DNA is TGTGCCAGCAGCTTAATGGGGAGCACAGATACGCAGTATTTT. Residues: CASSLMGSTDTQYF.

The V gene is TRBV18, the J gene TRBJ1-2, with D hard to call. The CDR3 extends over 12 amino acids. Germline V gene data show CDR1 as KGHSH and CDR2 as LQKENI. Trimming took 0 bases from V and 8 from J, leaving 7 bases between them. The CDR3 region is CASSPPTTGYTF. The CDR3, as DNA: TGTGCCAGCTCACCACCGACAACCGGCTACACCTTC.

This sequence joins TRBV5-8 and TRBJ1-2, with 8 bases identical to TRBD1. This CDR3 spans 15 amino acids. Germline loops: CDR1 SGHTS, CDR2 YDEGEE. Trimming took 3 bases from V and 4 from J; bases not matched to a gene: 8. CDR3 coding DNA: TGTGCCAGCAGCTGGGGACAGGCTAGCGCCTATGGCTACACCTTC. The encoded protein is CASSWGQASAYGYTF.

The chain joins TRBV9 to TRBJ2-5, with no clear D. Germline loops: CDR1 SGDLS, CDR2 YYNGEE. The length of the CDR3 is 15 residues. V lost 0 bases and J lost 2, with 11 bases in between. The CDR3 DNA reads as TGTGCCAGCAGCGTAGGTTACAGTCGACAAGAGACCCAGTACTTC. This codes for CASSVGYSRQETQYF.

V and J are TRBV2 and TRBJ1-6; unclear D gene. V lost 1 base, J lost 9 bases, and 10 bases lay in between. Germline CDR1 and CDR2: SNHLY and FYNNEI. There are 14 residues in the CDR3. The CDR3 loop reads CASSEDTRGSPLHF. The CDR3 DNA follows: TGTGCCAGCAGTGAAGACACGAGAGGTTCACCCCTCCACTTT.

This chain connects TRBV19 to TRBJ1-4; no definite D call. Germline lookup yields CDR1 LNHDA and CDR2 SQIVND (reference sequence). Trimming cost V 4 bases and J 5 bases, with 11 bases left between them. This CDR3 spans 14 amino acids. The CDR3: CASSSGRINEKLFF. In DNA, the CDR3 is TGTGCCAGTAGTAGCGGCAGGATAAATGAAAAACTGTTTTTT.

The V and J genes are TRBV6-4 and TRBJ1-1; tentatively, D is TRBD1 (6 bases). Trimming left V 6 bases short and J 0 bases short, with 11 bases between. This CDR3 comprises 14 residues. Germline values: CDR1 MRHNA, CDR2 SNTAGT. This chain's CDR3 is CASRRDTLNTEAFF. The CDR3 DNA is TGTGCCAGCAGAAGGGACACCCTGAACACTGAAGCTTTCTTT.

V and J are TRBV5-1 and TRBJ1-2; a weak D match, TRBD1 (5 bases). V was pared by 0 bases and J by 4 bases, with 7 bases between. CDR3 length equals 13 residues. CDR1 and CDR2 (germline): SGHRS, YFSETQ. Written as DNA, the CDR3 is TGCGCCAGCAGCTTGGACAGGTCCTATGGCTACACCTTC. This translates into CASSLDRSYGYTF.

V and J are TRBV28 and TRBJ2-7; D unresolved. In germline, CDR1 is MDHEN, CDR2 SYDVKM. The germline V and J ends were trimmed by 8 bases and 10 bases, with 24 bases remaining between them. The CDR3 runs 14 residues. For the CDR3, the DNA is TGTGCCAGCGTAAGATCGGCCCGGACGGTATGTCAGTACGTC. It specifies CASVRSARTVCQYV.

This clone was seen only once. The genes are TRBV7-9 and TRBJ1-4; no clear D gene. The CDR3 is 14 residues long. Germline CDR1 SEHNR, CDR2 FQNEAQ (reference sequence). V lost 3 bases and J 8 bases, leaving 13 bases between the germline ends. CDR3 protein: CASSLKQMGEKLFF. CDR3 coding DNA: TGTGCCAGCAGCTTGAAGCAGATGGGGGAAAAACTGTTTTTT.

The chain uses TRBV10-3 and TRBJ2-5; tentative D call: TRBD2 (7 bases). V lost 6 bases to trimming and J lost 5 bases, with 22 bases between them. Germline CDR1 is ENHRY and CDR2 is SYGVKD. The CDR3 length is 16 residues. CDR3 region: CAIRPEGGAILETQYF. The DNA for the CDR3 is TGTGCCATCAGGCCCGAGGGGGGGGCGATCCTCGAGACCCAGTACTTC.

CDR3 in DNA: TGTGCCAGCACCACTTCCCGGGACAGACGCTACGAGCAGTACGTC. Encoded protein: CASTTSRDRRYEQYV. V and J are TRBV21-1 and TRBJ2-7; the D call in the table, TRBD1, was not verified against the DNA. TRBV21-1 is tagged as a pseudogene. CDR3 size: 15 residues.

The rearrangement joins TRBV11-2 to TRBJ2-3; TRBD2 is a possible D gene (7 bases). This CDR3 has 17 residues. Germline assignment: CDR1 SGHAT and CDR2 FQNNGV. Trimming stripped 6 bases from V and 2 bases from J, with 21 bases between. In DNA, the CDR3 is TGTGCCAGCAGTTCCCCCGAGGCGGGGGCGACCACAGATACGCAGTATTTT. Residues: CASSSPEAGATTDTQYF.